Below, 23 T cell receptor beta chains from the same sample are listed, as sequenced in a study of cytomegalovirus exposure and HLA in healthy donors. PCR employed 60 Vbeta and 13 Jbeta primers. Profiling relied on immunoSEQ multiplex PCR, and the TCRdb table lists in-frame clones only, not all of them. The sample lists approximately 93,000 clones; 78% were seen once. The sequencing sample was made of PBMCs. The source is a woman aged 40-49 years in good health and CMV-seronegative.

The chain links TRBV6-1 to TRBJ2-3; 8 nucleotides agree with TRBD1. The CDR3 runs 18 residues. J lost 2 bases, V lost 0 bases, and 10 bases had no gene match. Germline values: CDR1 MNHNS, CDR2 SASEGT. The CDR3 sequence is CASSEALRGTGVTDTQYF. The CDR3 region has the DNA TGTGCCAGCAGTGAAGCGCTTCGAGGGACAGGCGTCACAGATACGCAGTATTTT.

This chain uses TRBV7-8 with TRBJ2-4; 8 nucleotides line up with TRBD2. This CDR3 is 17 amino acids long. Per germline, CDR1 SGHVS and CDR2 FQNEAQ. V lost 3 bases and J lost 6; bases outside the gene matches: 13. The CDR3 sequence is CASSFFGFGAGGNIQYF. For the CDR3, the DNA is TGTGCCAGCAGCTTCTTTGGGTTCGGCGCGGGGGGAAACATTCAGTACTTC.

V gene TRBV6-6 combines with J gene TRBJ2-2, with a tentative D call TRBD2 (6 bases). This CDR3 has 13 amino acids. V lost 7 bases, J lost 6 bases, and 12 bases lay in between. Germline CDR1 reads MNHNY; CDR2 reads SVGAGI (reference sequence). CDR3 sequence: CASIFGSAGELFF. The CDR3, as DNA: TGTGCCAGCATCTTCGGGAGTGCCGGGGAGCTGTTTTTT.

The V call is TRBV6-5, the J call TRBJ1-6; D is uncertain. V gave up 7 bases and J gave up 9 bases, with 13 bases separating them. This CDR3 spans 13 amino acids. The germline V gene has CDR1 MNHEY and CDR2 SVGAGI. The CDR3 DNA reads as TGTGCCAGCACCGGGGAGGGAGCTTCACCCCTCCACTTT. Its translation: CASTGEGASPLHF.

V is TRBV29-1 and J is TRBJ1-1; D is unclear. The CDR3 spans 13 residues. Germline assignment: CDR1 SQVTM and CDR2 ANQGSEA. V was cut by 6 bases and J by 11 bases, with 22 bases left in between. The CDR3 loop is CSVSDTRPLNAFF. CDR3 in DNA: TGCAGCGTCTCCGACACCCGACCACTGAATGCTTTCTTT. Together with reference TRBV29-1 and TRBJ1-1, the CDR3 gives the full variable domain: SAVISQKPSRDICQRGTSLTIQCQVDSQVTMMFWYRQQPGQSLTLIATANQGSEATYESGFVIDKFPISRPNLTFSTLTVSNMSPEDSSIYLCSVSDTRPLNAFFGQGTRLTVV.

The chain recombines TRBV4-1 with TRBJ2-5; D is perhaps TRBD2 (6 bases). The J call may be wrong; the DNA end is better matched by TRBJ2-7. Per the germline V gene, CDR1 is MGHRA and CDR2 is YSYEKL. The length of the CDR3 is 15 residues. The CDR3 spells CASSHTAGTIYEQYF. CDR3 in DNA: TGCGCCAGCAGCCATACGGCGGGAACAATATACGAGCAGTACTTC.

The chain recombines TRBV14 with TRBJ1-4; weak D call: TRBD1 (5 bases). The ends were cut back, 0 bases at V and 12 bases at J, with 17 bases in the middle. From germline, CDR1 is SGHDN and CDR2 FVKESK. This CDR3 comprises 15 residues. CDR3 sequence: CASSQDRTRGAELFF. DNA for the CDR3: TGTGCCAGCAGCCAAGATCGGACCCGCGGGGCGGAACTGTTTTTT.

This chain connects TRBV27 to TRBJ1-6, with 8 bases that match TRBD1. Per the germline V gene, CDR1 is MNHEY and CDR2 is SMNVEV (reference sequence). This CDR3 is built from 15 residues. The trim removed 3 bases at V and 8 bases at J, leaving 6 bases unmatched. The CDR3 DNA sequence: TGTGCCAGCAGTTTTTCTCGGGACAGGTATTCACCCCTCCACTTT. Translation: CASSFSRDRYSPLHF.

The CDR3 sequence: CASSPREGGAYGYTF. DNA for the CDR3: TGCGCCAGCAGCCCCCGGGAGGGAGGCGCGTATGGCTACACCTTC. The chain recombines TRBV5-1 with TRBJ1-2; D not certain. Germline CDR1 is SGHRS and CDR2 is YFSETQ. The V and J ends lost 4 bases and 5 bases respectively, with 18 bases between them. The CDR3 length is 15 residues.

CDR3 sequence reads: CASSDSGHLYTEQFF. In DNA form, the CDR3 reads TGTGCCAGCAGTGACTCGGGACACCTCTACACGGAGCAGTTCTTC. The genes are TRBV2 and TRBJ2-1; D perhaps matches TRBD1 (6 bases). CDR3 length: 15 amino acids. Germline V gene sequence: CDR1 SNHLY, CDR2 FYNNEI. Trimming shortened V by 3 bases and J by 10 bases, and 19 bases separated the two germline ends.

This clone was recorded only once. V and J are TRBV5-5 and TRBJ2-7; TRBD2 might be the D (6 bases). The CDR3 spans 15 residues. Germline lookup yields CDR1 SGHKS and CDR2 YYEKEE (reference sequence). Trimming took 4 bases from V and 4 from J, leaving 18 bases between them. The CDR3 region is CASSTGGSATYEQYF. The CDR3 DNA sequence: TGTGCCAGCAGCACCGGGGGTAGCGCCACTTACGAGCAGTACTTC.

The V and J genes are TRBV29-1 and TRBJ2-7; 11 bases match TRBD1. This CDR3 is 13 amino acids long. The trim removed 1 base at V and 6 bases at J, leaving 2 bases unmatched. Germline V gene data show CDR1 as SQVTM and CDR2 as ANQGSEA. The CDR3 reads CSVEGTGGCEQYF. CDR3 DNA: TGCAGCGTTGAAGGGACAGGGGGCTGCGAGCAGTACTTC.

The V gene is TRBV19, the J gene TRBJ2-7; TRBD1 might be the D (6 bases). The ends were cut back, 1 base at V and 5 bases at J, with 12 bases in the middle. The CDR3 contains 14 residues. Per the germline V gene, CDR1 is LNHDA and CDR2 is SQIVND (reference sequence). CDR3 nucleotide sequence: TGTGCCAGTAGTATAGGGACAGCCCATGACGAGCAGTACTTC. Encoded protein: CASSIGTAHDEQYF.

This chain joins TRBV6-5 and TRBJ1-5, with 8 nucleotides matching TRBD1. The CDR3 is 15 amino acids. Trimming at V came to 6 bases and at J to 6 bases, leaving 10 bases not matched to a gene. The germline V gene has CDR1 MNHEY and CDR2 SVGAGI. CDR3 in amino acids: CASSLGQGGIQPQHF. The CDR3 bases are TGTGCCAGCAGCCTAGGACAGGGAGGAATTCAGCCCCAGCATTTT.

V gene TRBV9 combines with J gene TRBJ2-3; D is unclear. The length of the CDR3 is 15 residues. Germline CDR1 and CDR2: SGDLS and YYNGEE. Between the trimmed V and J ends, which lost 1 base and 0 bases, there was a span of 9 bases. The CDR3 spells CASSVYGGSTDTQYF. The DNA for the CDR3 is TGTGCCAGCAGCGTATATGGCGGTAGCACAGATACGCAGTATTTT.

V gene TRBV5-1 combines with J gene TRBJ2-2; TRBD1 matches at 7 bases. From germline, CDR1 is SGHRS and CDR2 YFSETQ. V lost 1 base and J lost 1; bases outside the gene matches: 7. This CDR3 has 17 residues. CDR3 sequence: CASSLTPGQWNTGELFF. CDR3 nucleotide sequence: TGCGCCAGCAGCTTGACCCCGGGACAGTGGAACACCGGGGAGCTGTTTTTT.

The chain couples TRBV9 to TRBJ2-2; TRBD2 matches at 12 bases. V shed 0 bases, J shed 4 bases, and the junction held 7 bases outside the gene matches. Germline-derived CDR1 and CDR2 are SGDLS and YYNGEE. The CDR3 extends over 18 amino acids. CDR3 DNA sequence: TGTGCCAGCAGCGTAGAACTAGCGGGAGGTCTTCTCACCGGGGAGCTGTTTTTT. This sequence encodes CASSVELAGGLLTGELFF.

The chain carries TRBV7-2 and TRBJ2-1; D is possibly TRBD2 (6 bases). Germline V gives CDR1 SGHTA, CDR2 FQGNSA. V lost 4 bases and J lost 10, with 11 bases in between. The CDR3 has 12 amino acids. The CDR3 sequence is CASSSGGWEQFF. The CDR3 bases are TGTGCCAGCAGCTCCGGGGGTTGGGAGCAGTTCTTC.

Worth noting for this clone: This is likely an artifact of a read error, given a far larger clone one base away. This chain links TRBV27 with TRBJ1-1; 9 bases are a match to TRBD1. After removal of 7 bases from V and 12 bases from J, the junction contained 9 bases not matched to a gene. Looked up from germline, CDR1 is MNHEY and CDR2 is SMNVEV (reference sequence). CDR3 length: 12 residues. CDR3 nucleotides: TGTGCCAGCATGGCCTTCGACAGGGGGACTTTCTTT. Amino acids: CASMAFDRGTFF.

This chain joins TRBV6-6 and TRBJ2-5, with unresolved D. V was trimmed by 6 bases and J by 4 bases, leaving 3 bases between them. The CDR3 loop spans 10 amino acids. Per germline, CDR1 MNHNY and CDR2 SVGAGI (reference sequence). The CDR3 bases are TGTGCCAGCAGCGGAGAGACCCAGTACTTC. This codes for CASSGETQYF.

With respect to this clone: This sample also contains other DNA sequences that code for the same CDR3. J is TRBJ2-5 and V is TRBV9, with 10 bases identical to TRBD2. The CDR3 runs to 18 residues. Germline assignment: CDR1 SGDLS and CDR2 YYNGEE. The V gene end was trimmed by 0 bases and the J gene end by 6 bases; junction bases not matched to a gene: 14. In DNA, the CDR3 is TGTGCCAGCAGCGTAGGAGGTGGGGGAGCGGGGGGGCCGAAGACCCAGTACTTC. The encoded protein is CASSVGGGGAGGPKTQYF.

The chain joins TRBV27 to TRBJ1-2; the match to TRBD1 covers 7 bases. Germline lookup yields CDR1 MNHEY and CDR2 SMNVEV (reference sequence). The ends lost 7 bases at V and 4 bases at J; junction bases unmatched: 3. The CDR3 contains 12 residues. This CDR3 is CASKTGFYGYTF. Written as DNA, the CDR3 is TGTGCCAGCAAGACAGGGTTCTATGGCTACACCTTC.

The chain couples TRBV4-3 to TRBJ1-3; 7 bases agree with TRBD1. V gave up 3 bases and J gave up 0 bases; unmatched junction bases: 2. The CDR3 extends over 15 amino acids. The germline V gene has CDR1 LGHNA and CDR2 YSLEER. CDR3 bases: TGCGCCAGCAGCCATACAGGGGTCTCTGGAAACACCATATATTTT. Its protein product is CASSHTGVSGNTIYF.